This T cell receptor beta chain is drawn from a study of blood T cell repertoires in COVID-19. Under the authors' procedure: Reference gene primer amplification yielded estimated nucleated cell counts. Produced via immunoSEQ multiplex PCR; TCRdb's table is partial and in-frame only. V and J calls and clone size come straight from that table; D and trimming were deduced from the DNA. The repertoire holds about 190,000 clones, with roughly 84% as singletons. This CDR3 is 16 amino acids long. The V and J ends lost 7 bases and 6 bases, in that order; junction bases with no gene match: 16. Germline values: CDR1 SNHLY, CDR2 FYNNEI. This clone was recorded once.

Sequencing was performed on peripheral blood. V and J are TRBV2 and TRBJ2-7, with 9 positions matching TRBD1. The source of this sequence is a woman aged 40 to 50 who had recovered from COVID-19. The CDR3: CASNSFGTGLLGEQYF. The CDR3 nucleotides are TGTGCCAGCAATAGTTTCGGGACAGGGCTTCTGGGCGAGCAGTACTTC.